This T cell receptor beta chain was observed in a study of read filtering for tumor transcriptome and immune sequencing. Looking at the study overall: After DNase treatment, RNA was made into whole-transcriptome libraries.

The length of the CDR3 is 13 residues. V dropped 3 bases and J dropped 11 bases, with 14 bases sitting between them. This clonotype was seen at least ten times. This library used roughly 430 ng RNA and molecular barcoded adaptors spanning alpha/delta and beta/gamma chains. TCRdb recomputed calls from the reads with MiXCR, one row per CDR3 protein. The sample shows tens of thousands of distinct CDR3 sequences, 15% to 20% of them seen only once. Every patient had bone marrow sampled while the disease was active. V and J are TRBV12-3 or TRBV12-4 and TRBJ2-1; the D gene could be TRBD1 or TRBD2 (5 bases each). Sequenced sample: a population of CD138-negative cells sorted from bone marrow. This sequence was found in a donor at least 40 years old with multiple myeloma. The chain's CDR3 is CASSFWDPQKQFF. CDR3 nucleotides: TGTGCCAGCAGTTTTTGGGACCCCCAGAAGCAGTTCTTC.